This is a list of T cell receptor beta chains from one sample in a study of CD8+CD57+ T cells in acquired aplastic anemia. TCRdb analysed the reads with MiXCR anew, one entry per CDR3 protein. This sample has 150,000 to 200,000 distinct CDR3 sequences, with less than 60% found just once. Sequences were obtained from sorted CD4+, CD8+, or CD8+CD57+ T cells (not recorded which) from PBMCs. Every receptor here comes from a human donor with aplastic anemia. Each CDR3 is given with its conserved first and last residue. Fields, in order: CDR3 length, clone size, D gene, J gene, V gene, CDR3 protein, CDR3 DNA. A D gene is named only where the DNA matches it firmly. Where a row states a size, it is once, few, many or the class of an expanded clone; other rows omit it.

len: 14; abundance: NA; d_gene: TRBD2; j_gene: TRBJ2-7; v_gene: TRBV10-1; CDR3aa: CASSTGTTKYEQYF; CDR3nt: TGCGCCAGCAGTACCGGGACTACCAAGTACGAGCAGTACTTC
len: 13; abundance: many; d_gene: NA; j_gene: TRBJ2-2; v_gene: TRBV6-1; CDR3aa: CASSAGFLGELFF; CDR3nt: TGTGCCAGCAGTGCAGGGTTTCTCGGGGAGCTGTTTTTT
len: 11; abundance: NA; d_gene: NA; j_gene: TRBJ1-1; v_gene: TRBV7-2; CDR3aa: CASSLYPEAFF; CDR3nt: TGTGCCAGCAGCTTATACCCTGAAGCTTTCTTT
len: 14; abundance: NA; d_gene: NA; j_gene: TRBJ2-7; v_gene: TRBV7-6; CDR3aa: CASSLDLGSYEQYF; CDR3nt: TGTGCCAGCAGCTTAGATCTAGGCTCCTACGAGCAGTACTTC
len: 14; abundance: NA; d_gene: TRBD1; j_gene: TRBJ1-4; v_gene: TRBV9; CDR3aa: CASSPGTGNEKLFF; CDR3nt: TGTGCCAGCAGCCCCGGGACAGGGAACGAAAAACTGTTTTTT
len: 18; abundance: NA; d_gene: TRBD2; j_gene: TRBJ2-5; v_gene: TRBV9; CDR3aa: CASSVVASGGAEQETQYF; CDR3nt: TGTGCCAGCAGCGTAGTTGCTAGCGGGGGGGCCGAGCAAGAGACCCAGTACTTC
len: 16; abundance: once; d_gene: NA; j_gene: TRBJ1-6; v_gene: TRBV2; CDR3aa: CASSEEDLRSGSPLHF; CDR3nt: TGTGCCAGCAGTGAAGAAGACCTTAGGTCGGGTTCACCCCTCCACTTT
len: 15; abundance: many; d_gene: TRBD2; j_gene: TRBJ2-1; v_gene: TRBV2; CDR3aa: CASTASGGAYNEQFF; CDR3nt: TGTGCCAGCACGGCTAGCGGGGGGGCCTACAATGAGCAGTTCTTC
len: 13; abundance: NA; d_gene: NA; j_gene: TRBJ2-1; v_gene: TRBV15; CDR3aa: CATRRDSYNEQFF; CDR3nt: TGTGCCACCAGACGCGACTCCTACAATGAGCAGTTCTTC
len: 17; abundance: NA; d_gene: NA; j_gene: TRBJ2-1; v_gene: TRBV15; CDR3aa: CATSISGLRDSYNEQFF; CDR3nt: TGTGCCACCAGCATCTCGGGTCTGCGGGACTCCTACAATGAGCAGTTCTTC
len: 16; abundance: few; d_gene: TRBD2; j_gene: TRBJ2-1; v_gene: TRBV10-2; CDR3aa: CASREGGGAGRHEQFF; CDR3nt: TGCGCCAGCAGGGAAGGCGGGGGGGCCGGACGACATGAGCAGTTCTTC
len: 11; abundance: many; d_gene: NA; j_gene: TRBJ2-1; v_gene: TRBV12-3/TRBV12-4; CDR3aa: CASSLPNEQFF; CDR3nt: TGTGCCAGCAGTCTGCCCAATGAGCAGTTCTTC
len: 18; abundance: NA; d_gene: TRBD1; j_gene: TRBJ1-4; v_gene: TRBV28; CDR3aa: CASSLSRTGGELIEKLFF; CDR3nt: TGTGCCAGCAGTTTATCCCGGACAGGGGGGGAGTTAATTGAAAAACTGTTTTTT
len: 15; abundance: once; d_gene: TRBD1; j_gene: TRBJ1-2; v_gene: TRBV19; CDR3aa: CASTPGPGQDYGYTF; CDR3nt: TGTGCCAGTACCCCAGGCCCGGGACAGGACTATGGCTACACCTTC
len: 15; abundance: many; d_gene: NA; j_gene: TRBJ2-3; v_gene: TRBV6-5; CDR3aa: CASSYRDPSTDTQYF; CDR3nt: TGTGCCAGCAGCTACCGGGACCCAAGCACAGATACGCAGTATTTT
len: 12; abundance: NA; d_gene: NA; j_gene: TRBJ1-5; v_gene: TRBV18; CDR3aa: CASSPPGQPQHF; CDR3nt: TGTGCCAGCTCACCACCGGGTCAGCCCCAGCATTTT
len: 17; abundance: NA; d_gene: TRBD2; j_gene: TRBJ2-7; v_gene: TRBV5-1; CDR3aa: CASSLLIGSGSAYEQYF; CDR3nt: TGCGCCAGCAGCTTGTTAATTGGTAGCGGGAGTGCCTACGAGCAGTACTTC
len: 14; abundance: few; d_gene: NA; j_gene: TRBJ2-1; v_gene: TRBV29-1; CDR3aa: CSVVRTSSYNEQFF; CDR3nt: TGCAGCGTTGTACGGACAAGCTCCTACAATGAGCAGTTCTTC
len: 14; abundance: few; d_gene: NA; j_gene: TRBJ1-2; v_gene: TRBV13; CDR3aa: CASSPQQGPCGYTF; CDR3nt: TGTGCCAGCAGCCCGCAACAGGGACCCTGTGGCTACACCTTC
len: 15; abundance: many; d_gene: NA; j_gene: TRBJ2-7; v_gene: TRBV7-9; CDR3aa: CASSLGQGNIYEQYF; CDR3nt: TGTGCCAGCAGCTTAGGCCAGGGAAACATCTACGAGCAGTACTTC
len: 11; abundance: NA; d_gene: NA; j_gene: TRBJ1-1; v_gene: TRBV12-3/TRBV12-4; CDR3aa: CASSGYTGAFF; CDR3nt: TGTGCCAGCAGTGGGTACACCGGAGCTTTCTTT
len: 17; abundance: many; d_gene: NA; j_gene: TRBJ2-1; v_gene: TRBV20-1; CDR3aa: CSATGYPGHRNIWEQFF; CDR3nt: TGCAGTGCTACAGGCTACCCGGGACACCGGAATATTTGGGAGCAGTTCTTC
len: 13; abundance: NA; d_gene: TRBD1; j_gene: TRBJ2-1; v_gene: TRBV7-9; CDR3aa: CASSSGQYNEQFF; CDR3nt: TGTGCCAGCAGCTCGGGACAGTACAATGAGCAGTTCTTC
len: 14; abundance: many; d_gene: TRBD1; j_gene: TRBJ1-1; v_gene: TRBV20-1; CDR3aa: CSARAGQAYTEAFF; CDR3nt: TGCAGTGCTAGAGCCGGACAGGCATACACTGAAGCTTTCTTT
len: 15; abundance: many; d_gene: TRBD2; j_gene: TRBJ2-1; v_gene: TRBV14; CDR3aa: CASSPTAGGGNEQFF; CDR3nt: TGTGCCAGCAGCCCTACAGCGGGAGGGGGCAATGAGCAGTTCTTC
len: 15; abundance: many; d_gene: TRBD1; j_gene: TRBJ1-1; v_gene: TRBV12-3/TRBV12-4; CDR3aa: CASSPDRGQRAEAFF; CDR3nt: TGTGCCAGCAGTCCAGACAGGGGGCAACGAGCTGAAGCTTTCTTT
len: 14; abundance: NA; d_gene: NA; j_gene: TRBJ1-3; v_gene: TRBV7-9; CDR3aa: CASSPDETGNTIYF; CDR3nt: TGTGCCAGCAGCCCGGACGAGACTGGAAACACCATATATTTT
len: 14; abundance: NA; d_gene: TRBD1; j_gene: TRBJ1-2; v_gene: TRBV9; CDR3aa: CASSVGQGGYGYTF; CDR3nt: TGTGCCAGCAGCGTGGGACAGGGAGGCTATGGCTACACCTTC
len: 18; abundance: NA; d_gene: TRBD2; j_gene: TRBJ2-3; v_gene: TRBV2; CDR3aa: CASSLGLAGGLFPDTQYF; CDR3nt: TGTGCCAGCAGCCTGGGACTAGCGGGGGGGCTTTTCCCAGATACGCAGTATTTT
len: 13; abundance: NA; d_gene: NA; j_gene: TRBJ2-3; v_gene: TRBV7-7; CDR3aa: CASSVGSGDTQYF; CDR3nt: TGTGCTAGCAGCGTCGGATCTGGTGATACGCAGTATTTT
len: 17; abundance: few; d_gene: NA; j_gene: TRBJ1-6; v_gene: TRBV11-1; CDR3aa: CASIRGVGSSYNSPLHF; CDR3nt: TGTGCCAGCATCCGCGGGGTGGGGAGCTCCTATAATTCACCCCTCCACTTT
len: 12; abundance: NA; d_gene: NA; j_gene: TRBJ2-4; v_gene: TRBV7-2; CDR3aa: CASSFPLGIQYF; CDR3nt: TGTGCCAGCAGCTTTCCACTGGGCATTCAGTACTTC
len: 16; abundance: many; d_gene: TRBD2; j_gene: TRBJ2-1; v_gene: TRBV19; CDR3aa: CASSIFGGGPNNEQFF; CDR3nt: TGTGCCAGTAGTATATTTGGGGGAGGGCCGAACAATGAGCAGTTCTTC
len: 13; abundance: NA; d_gene: NA; j_gene: TRBJ1-3; v_gene: TRBV19; CDR3aa: CAIVAGSGNTIYF; CDR3nt: TGTGCCATAGTGGCGGGTTCTGGAAACACCATATATTTT
len: 11; abundance: once; d_gene: NA; j_gene: TRBJ1-2; v_gene: TRBV24-1; CDR3aa: CATSFGGGYTF; CDR3nt: TGTGCCACCAGTTTTGGGGGGGGCTACACCTTC
len: 14; abundance: many; d_gene: NA; j_gene: TRBJ2-1; v_gene: TRBV5-4; CDR3aa: CASTDTARPNEQFF; CDR3nt: TGTGCCAGTACAGACACTGCCCGCCCCAATGAGCAGTTCTTC
len: 14; abundance: NA; d_gene: NA; j_gene: TRBJ2-3; v_gene: TRBV9; CDR3aa: CASSVRQTTDTQYF; CDR3nt: TGTGCCAGCAGCGTAAGGCAGACCACAGATACGCAGTATTTT
len: 14; abundance: NA; d_gene: NA; j_gene: TRBJ1-1; v_gene: TRBV29-1; CDR3aa: CSVGGGTFRGEAFF; CDR3nt: TGCAGCGTTGGTGGGGGAACTTTCAGGGGTGAAGCTTTCTTT
len: 12; abundance: NA; d_gene: NA; j_gene: TRBJ2-3; v_gene: TRBV20-1; CDR3aa: CSARALPDTQYF; CDR3nt: TGCAGTGCTAGAGCACTACCAGATACGCAGTATTTT
len: 16; abundance: many; d_gene: TRBD1; j_gene: TRBJ2-2; v_gene: TRBV13; CDR3aa: CASTSVVQGATGELFF; CDR3nt: TGTGCCAGCACGTCGGTCGTCCAGGGGGCCACCGGGGAGCTGTTTTTT
len: 13; abundance: many; d_gene: NA; j_gene: TRBJ2-2; v_gene: TRBV12-3/TRBV12-4; CDR3aa: CASNKGATGELFF; CDR3nt: TGTGCCAGTAATAAGGGAGCCACCGGGGAGCTGTTTTTT